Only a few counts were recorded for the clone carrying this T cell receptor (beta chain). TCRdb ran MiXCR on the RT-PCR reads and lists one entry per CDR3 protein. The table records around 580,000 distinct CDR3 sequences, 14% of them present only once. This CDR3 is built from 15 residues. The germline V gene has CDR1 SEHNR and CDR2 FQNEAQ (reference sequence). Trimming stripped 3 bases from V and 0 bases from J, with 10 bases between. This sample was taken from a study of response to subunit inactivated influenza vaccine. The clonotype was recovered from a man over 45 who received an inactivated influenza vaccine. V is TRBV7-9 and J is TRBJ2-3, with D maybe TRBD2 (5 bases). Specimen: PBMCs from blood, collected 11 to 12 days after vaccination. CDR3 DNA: TGTGCCAGCAGCTTCCCGTCGGGGAGCACAGATACGCAGTATTTT. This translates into CASSFPSGSTDTQYF.